What follows are 22 T cell receptor beta chains derived from one specimen sequenced in a study of siplizumab effects on memory and regulatory T cells. Produced via immunoSEQ multiplex PCR; TCRdb's table is partial and in-frame only. The sample yields 90,000 to 120,000 clones, roughly 93% seen once. Sequenced input: Tregs sorted from blood. The receptor source for this set is a human donor in good health.

This clone was seen just once. V is TRBV18 and J is TRBJ1-3, with no clear D. From germline, CDR1 is KGHSH and CDR2 LQKENI. Trimming stripped 3 bases from V and 4 bases from J, with 10 bases between. The CDR3 extends over 14 amino acids. DNA of the CDR3: TGTGCCAGCTCACCCGGCAGCCCGGGAAACACCATATATTTT. Amino acid sequence: CASSPGSPGNTIYF.

The V call is TRBV6-5, the J call TRBJ1-2; D not certain. Germline-derived CDR1 and CDR2 are MNHEY and SVGAGI. This CDR3 has 14 residues. V dropped 5 bases and J dropped 3 bases, with 13 bases sitting between them. CDR3: CASSVHMGYYGYTF. CDR3 nucleotide sequence: TGTGCCAGCAGTGTCCATATGGGGTACTATGGCTACACCTTC.

The rearrangement joins TRBV6-1 to TRBJ2-7; TRBD1 matches 9 bases. CDR1 and CDR2 from the germline V gene are MNHNS and SASEGT. CDR3 length: 14 residues. V lost 4 bases to trimming and J lost 6 bases; unmatched junction nucleotides: 7. The CDR3: CASSGSTGGGEQYF. Here the CDR3 DNA reads TGTGCCAGCAGTGGCTCAACAGGGGGCGGCGAGCAGTACTTC.

For this clone: Other DNA sequences in the sample encode the same CDR3. The CDR3 loop is CASSPIQGQGNTEAFF. In DNA, the CDR3 is TGCGCCAGCAGCCCCATTCAGGGGCAGGGGAACACTGAAGCTTTCTTT. This rearrangement joins TRBV4-1 to TRBJ1-1, with D tentatively TRBD1 (6 bases). With 4 bases removed from V and 1 base from J, the gap between germline ends came to 16 bases. Germline lookup yields CDR1 MGHRA and CDR2 YSYEKL. CDR3 length equals 16 residues.

This clone has only one observation. The chain combines TRBV5-1 with TRBJ1-6; no definite D call. The CDR3 sequence is 13 residues long. Trimming took off 4 bases at V and 9 bases at J, with 11 bases between the two ends. The germline gives CDR1 SGHRS, CDR2 YFSETQ. The CDR3 region has the DNA TGCGCCAGCAGCGTTAGTTTGAGTTCACCCCTCCACTTT. Encoded protein: CASSVSLSSPLHF.

This clone appeared once. The chain combines TRBV11-2 with TRBJ2-7; 15 positions match TRBD2. Germline loops: CDR1 SGHAT, CDR2 FQNNGV. V gave up 4 bases and J gave up 7 bases; unmatched junction bases: 5. This CDR3 is 15 amino acids long. Here the CDR3 DNA reads TGTGCCAGCAGCTGGGGGACTAGCGGGAGGAGTGAGCAGTACTTC. Encoded protein: CASSWGTSGRSEQYF.

J is TRBJ1-2 and V is TRBV7-9; TRBD1 is a possible D gene (5 bases). Germline V gene data show CDR1 as SEHNR and CDR2 as FQNEAQ (reference sequence). This CDR3 has 16 amino acids. The V end was cut by 1 base, the J end by 8 bases, with 20 bases between. CDR3 in DNA: TGTGCCAGCAGCTTAGTCGGCAAATCAAGGAGGGGAGGCTACACCTTC. Its translation: CASSLVGKSRRGGYTF.

This chain connects TRBV9 to TRBJ1-1; D gene ambiguous. The CDR3 totals 15 residues. Germline assignment: CDR1 SGDLS and CDR2 YYNGEE. With 0 bases removed from V and 0 bases from J, the gap between germline ends came to 9 bases. CDR3 residues: CASSVGSSMNTEAFF. The CDR3 bases are TGTGCCAGCAGCGTAGGCAGCAGCATGAACACTGAAGCTTTCTTT.

The chain recombines TRBV4-1 with TRBJ1-3; D is ambiguous. CDR1 is MGHRA, CDR2 YSYEKL, per germline. Trimming pared 0 bases from V and 0 bases from J, leaving 9 bases between. CDR3 size: 16 residues. This CDR3 reads CASSQDRTVSGNTIYF. Written as DNA, the CDR3 is TGCGCCAGCAGCCAAGACCGAACGGTCTCTGGAAACACCATATATTTT.

The V call is TRBV6-4, the J call TRBJ2-7; D possibly corresponds to TRBD1 (5 bases). The CDR3 spans 17 residues. V dropped 4 bases and J dropped 0 bases, with 19 bases sitting between them. Germline values: CDR1 MRHNA, CDR2 SNTAGT. In DNA form, the CDR3 reads TGTGCCAGCAGTGCCCCGTGCCTAGACAGTAGCTCCTACGAGCAGTACTTC. Amino acids: CASSAPCLDSSSYEQYF.

J is TRBJ2-7 and V is TRBV10-3; the match to TRBD2 covers 15 bases. The germline CDR1 and CDR2 sequences are ENHRY and SYGVKD. V shed 4 bases, J shed 2 bases, and the junction held 6 bases outside the gene matches. This CDR3 is 17 amino acids long. CDR3 nucleotide sequence: TGTGCCATCAGTGGGGGGACTAGCGGGAGGAGCGCCTACGAGCAGTACTTC. This codes for CAISGGTSGRSAYEQYF.

The chain couples TRBV10-3 to TRBJ2-7; D is possibly TRBD2 (5 bases). Trimming cost V 0 bases and J 1 base, with 10 bases left between them. The CDR3 extends over 15 amino acids. CDR1 is ENHRY and CDR2 is SYGVKD in the germline V gene. CDR3 region: CAISESLASSYEQYF. In nucleotides, the CDR3 is TGTGCCATCAGTGAGTCTCTAGCCTCATCCTACGAGCAGTACTTC.

The chain links TRBV6-6 to TRBJ1-1; D unresolved. The CDR3 is 14 amino acids. Germline CDR1 MNHNY, CDR2 SVGAGI (reference sequence). V was pared by 2 bases and J by 3 bases, with 10 bases between. The CDR3 DNA reads TGTGCCAGCAGTTACGTGATCGGTGACACTGAAGCTTTCTTT. It specifies CASSYVIGDTEAFF.

This clone was found a few times. V is TRBV7-9 and J is TRBJ1-3, with TRBD1 as a possible D gene (6 bases). This CDR3 is 16 amino acids long. Germline-derived CDR1 and CDR2 are SEHNR and FQNEAQ (reference sequence). V shed 3 bases and J shed 4 bases, with 16 bases lying between them. CDR3 region: CASSFSRQVAGNTIYF. CDR3 DNA sequence: TGTGCCAGCAGCTTCTCCCGACAGGTTGCAGGAAACACCATATATTTT.

This chain links TRBV6-5 with TRBJ2-7, with D perhaps TRBD1 (5 bases). The CDR3 length is 13 residues. Germline CDR1 is MNHEY and CDR2 is SVGAGI. The germline V and J ends were trimmed by 6 bases and 3 bases, with 12 bases remaining between them. CDR3 bases: TGTGCCAGCAGCCGTAGACAGAACTACGAGCAGTACTTC. Its protein is CASSRRQNYEQYF.

This clone was detected once. The V gene is TRBV4-2, the J gene TRBJ1-5; TRBD1 aligns across 7 bases. Germline V lookup: CDR1 LGHNA, CDR2 YNFKEQ. This CDR3 has 15 amino acids. J was trimmed by 4 bases and V by 0 bases; bases with no gene match: 3. In DNA, the CDR3 is TGTGCCAGCAGCCAAGAGCCGACAGGGAATCAGCCCCAGCATTTT. It encodes CASSQEPTGNQPQHF.

The chain couples TRBV5-1 to TRBJ1-6, with 9 bases fitting TRBD1. V shed 0 bases, J shed 9 bases, and the junction held 4 bases outside the gene matches. The CDR3 totals 15 residues. Germline-derived CDR1 and CDR2 are SGHRS and YFSETQ. CDR3 region: CASSLGDRAVSPLHF. The CDR3 DNA is TGCGCCAGCAGCTTGGGGGACAGGGCGGTTTCACCCCTCCACTTT.

The chain links TRBV19 to TRBJ1-5, with D possibly being TRBD1 (5 bases). Trimming took 8 bases from V and 3 from J, leaving 11 bases between them. In germline, CDR1 is LNHDA, CDR2 SQIVND (reference sequence). This CDR3 contains 13 residues. CDR3 in amino acids: CASSDRTNQPQHF. The CDR3 DNA is TGTGCCAGTTCAGACAGAACCAATCAGCCCCAGCATTTT.

As regards this clone: This CDR3 is also generated by other DNA sequences in the sample. The chain has TRBV5-1 and TRBJ1-2; 7 nucleotides line up with TRBD1. This CDR3 region has 13 residues. Trimming at V came to 2 bases and at J to 5 bases, leaving 3 bases not matched to a gene. CDR1 is SGHRS, CDR2 YFSETQ, per germline. The CDR3 loop is CASSLGRGYGYTF. The CDR3 DNA follows: TGCGCCAGCAGCTTAGGCAGGGGGTATGGCTACACCTTC.

The J gene is TRBJ2-3, the V gene TRBV7-3; a possible D gene is TRBD2 (6 bases). Between the trimmed V and J ends, which lost 4 bases and 7 bases, there was a span of 15 bases. The CDR3 has 14 residues. Germline V lookup: CDR1 SGHTA, CDR2 FQGTGA. The CDR3 spells CASSSGLPLNTQYF. In nucleotides, the CDR3 is TGTGCCAGCAGCTCCGGACTACCGCTAAATACGCAGTATTTT.

This chain joins TRBV9 and TRBJ2-5; D may be TRBD1 (6 bases). From germline, CDR1 is SGDLS and CDR2 YYNGEE. The V end was cut by 0 bases, the J end by 5 bases, with 11 bases between. The CDR3 runs to 14 residues. Here the CDR3 reads CASSVEQGVETQYF. CDR3 nucleotide sequence: TGTGCCAGCAGCGTAGAACAGGGTGTGGAGACCCAGTACTTC.

This clone occurred many times. The rearrangement joins TRBV5-1 to TRBJ1-4; 7 bases fit TRBD1. The germline CDR1 and CDR2 sequences are SGHRS and YFSETQ. The CDR3 totals 15 residues. Trimming removed 2 bases from V and 5 bases from J; junction bases left unmatched: 6. Here the CDR3 reads CASSFRGADNEKLFF. For the CDR3, the DNA is TGCGCCAGCAGCTTCAGGGGGGCAGACAATGAAAAACTGTTTTTT.